These 20 T cell receptor beta chains originate from one sample sequenced in a study of Ad26.COV2.S vaccination and SARS-CoV-2 variants. Described treatment: around 19 received Ad26.COV2.S at low or high dose, single or two shots; about 5 received placebo; per-sample allocation not given. Sampling took place 63 days after the first vaccine or placebo injection. The protocol was immunoSEQ multiplex PCR, while the TCRdb copy is restricted to in-frame clones and leaves out a portion. The sample includes 360,000 or so clones, over 75% of them seen just once. The starting material was peripheral blood, obtained in a trial of Ad26.COV2.S vaccine versus placebo. The receptor source for this set is a person aged 18-60 years who received the Ad26.COV2.S COVID-19 vaccine or a placebo.

The chain recombines TRBV13 with TRBJ2-1; 8 bases are a match to TRBD1. After removal of 2 bases from V and 6 bases from J, the junction contained 6 bases not matched to a gene. CDR3 length: 15 residues. Per germline, CDR1 PRHDT and CDR2 FYEKMQ (reference sequence). This CDR3 reads CASSLQGAGSNEQFF. CDR3 nucleotide sequence: TGTGCCAGCAGCTTACAGGGGGCTGGCTCCAATGAGCAGTTCTTC.

Remarks on this clone: Different DNA sequences within this sample yield the same CDR3. The gene calls are TRBV7-9 and TRBJ2-3, with TRBD2 matching 14 bases. Looked up from germline, CDR1 is SEHNR and CDR2 is FQNEAQ (reference sequence). With V trimmed by 1 base and J by 3 bases, 0 bases remained unmatched. This CDR3 is built from 16 residues. CDR3 in amino acids: CASSLGTSGGTDTQYF. The DNA of the CDR3 is TGTGCCAGCAGCTTAGGGACTAGCGGGGGGACAGATACGCAGTATTTT.

The rearrangement links TRBV6-5 to TRBJ1-2; TRBD1 agrees at 7 bases. The V and J ends lost 2 bases and 3 bases, in that order; junction bases with no gene match: 6. Germline CDR1 reads MNHEY; CDR2 reads SVGAGI. This CDR3 has 15 amino acids. This CDR3 is CASSYEGGSYYGYTF. CDR3 nucleotides: TGTGCCAGCAGTTACGAAGGGGGCTCTTACTATGGCTACACCTTC.

This chain connects TRBV3-1 (or the pseudogene TRBV3-2) to TRBJ1-1; D unclear. The V end was cut by 4 bases, the J end by 3 bases, with 12 bases between. The CDR3 is made up of 14 amino acids. Germline CDR1 LGHDT, CDR2 YNNKEL (reference sequence). The CDR3 here is CASSLTGEYTEAFF. The CDR3 DNA is TGTGCCAGCAGCCTTACCGGGGAATACACTGAAGCTTTCTTT.

V is TRBV3-1 (or the pseudogene TRBV3-2) and J is TRBJ2-7; either TRBD1 or TRBD2 may fit D (5 bases each). This CDR3 contains 13 residues. Germline CDR1 LGHDT, CDR2 YNNKEL (reference sequence). V lost 3 bases, J lost 7 bases, and 13 bases lay in between. CDR3: CASSQGTTGEQYF. For the CDR3, the DNA is TGTGCCAGCAGCCAGGGGACCACTGGAGAGCAGTACTTC.

The chain combines TRBV4-1 with TRBJ2-7; D may be TRBD2 (6 bases). V was trimmed by 5 bases and J by 2 bases, leaving 13 bases between them. The CDR3 has 14 amino acids. Germline CDR1 and CDR2: MGHRA and YSYEKL. CDR3 amino acids: CASSDDGGTYEQYF. In DNA, the CDR3 is TGCGCCAGCAGCGACGACGGAGGGACCTACGAGCAGTACTTC.

The chain is built from TRBV4-1 and TRBJ1-5; D gene unclear. The CDR3 length is 15 residues. Germline values: CDR1 MGHRA, CDR2 YSYEKL. The V and J ends lost 0 bases and 1 base respectively, with 7 bases between them. The CDR3 nucleotides read TGCGCCAGCAGCCAAGAACCCCGAAGCAATCAGCCCCAGCATTTT. It yields the protein CASSQEPRSNQPQHF.

V is TRBV7-8 and J is TRBJ1-2, with 7 nucleotides matching TRBD1. This CDR3 has 14 residues. Per germline, CDR1 SGHVS and CDR2 FQNEAQ. J was trimmed by 7 bases and V by 1 base; bases with no gene match: 6. The DNA for the CDR3 is TGTGCCAGCAGCTTAGACAAACAGGGGATTGGCTACACCTTC. This codes for CASSLDKQGIGYTF.

This sequence joins TRBV10-1 and TRBJ2-4, with D maybe TRBD1 (6 bases). This CDR3 contains 12 residues. Trimming stripped 10 bases from V and 5 bases from J, with 12 bases between. CDR1 WNHNN and CDR2 SYGVQD come from the germline V gene (reference sequence). CDR3 bases: TGCGCCATTAAGGGACAAGAAAACATTCAGTACTTC. It codes for CAIKGQENIQYF.

This CDR3 reads CASSQLTGSYSYEQYF. In DNA, the CDR3 is TGCGCCAGCAGCCAACTAACAGGGTCGTATAGCTACGAGCAGTACTTC. The chain employs TRBV4-1 and TRBJ2-7; possibly TRBD1 for D (6 bases). Germline V gene sequence: CDR1 MGHRA, CDR2 YSYEKL. Trimming pared 2 bases from V and 3 bases from J, leaving 17 bases between. The CDR3 sequence is 16 residues long.

This clone was seen just once. The CDR3 loop is CASSPTPGYEQYF. The CDR3 bases are TGTGCCAGCAGCCCCACCCCAGGCTACGAGCAGTACTTC. The chain couples TRBV7-9 to TRBJ2-7; D is undetermined. CDR3 length: 13 amino acids. Germline CDR1 SEHNR, CDR2 FQNEAQ (reference sequence). V lost 5 bases and J lost 3, with 11 bases in between.

The rearrangement links TRBV12-3 or TRBV12-4 to TRBJ1-4, with a tentative D call TRBD1 (5 bases). The CDR3 contains 13 residues. The V gene lost 0 bases and the J gene lost 14 bases, with 13 bases spanning the gap. DNA for the CDR3: TGTGCCAGCAGTTTAGCCGGGGACCCGAGGCTGTTTTTT. Protein sequence: CASSLAGDPRLFF.

V is TRBV10-3 and J is TRBJ1-4, with D hard to call. Germline V gene data show CDR1 as ENHRY and CDR2 as SYGVKD. Trimming removed 3 bases from V and 0 bases from J, with 8 bases in between. The CDR3 extends over 15 amino acids. For the CDR3, the DNA is TGTGCCATCAGTGATCCCGGTACAACTAATGAAAAACTGTTTTTT. Its protein is CAISDPGTTNEKLFF.

V gene TRBV9 combines with J gene TRBJ1-2; D may be TRBD1 (5 bases). The CDR3 has 16 residues. V was shortened by 0 bases and J by 6 bases, with 18 bases between the two germline ends. CDR1 SGDLS and CDR2 YYNGEE come from the germline V gene. CDR3 sequence: CASSVVGHPEENGYTF. The DNA for the CDR3 is TGTGCCAGCAGCGTAGTCGGACATCCCGAGGAAAATGGCTACACCTTC.

The V gene is TRBV9, the J gene TRBJ2-1; 11 bases are a match to TRBD2. Germline CDR1 reads SGDLS; CDR2 reads YYNGEE. This CDR3 has 19 residues. Unmatched junction bases numbered 12, after V lost 4 bases and J lost 0 bases. The CDR3 DNA is TGTGCCAGCAGCACCCGGACTAGCGGGCCGGGGAGCTCCTACAATGAGCAGTTCTTC. It encodes CASSTRTSGPGSSYNEQFF.

The chain has TRBV19 and TRBJ1-1, with TRBD1 matching over 7 bases. This CDR3 has 13 amino acids. V lost 8 bases, J lost 4 bases, and 7 bases stayed unmatched. Germline V gives CDR1 LNHDA, CDR2 SQIVND (reference sequence). The chain's CDR3 is CASSSNRGTEAFF. DNA of the CDR3: TGTGCCAGTTCTTCTAACAGGGGCACTGAAGCTTTCTTT.

The J gene is TRBJ1-1, the V gene TRBV11-1, with D unclear. This CDR3 has 14 amino acids. V was trimmed by 1 base and J by 1 base, leaving 7 bases between them. Germline V gene lookup returns CDR1 SGHAT and CDR2 FQDESV (reference sequence). This CDR3 reads CASSLEGRNTEAFF. CDR3 DNA: TGTGCCAGCAGCTTAGAGGGCAGGAACACTGAAGCTTTCTTT.

The table lists this clone with a count of one. The chain combines TRBV12-3 or TRBV12-4 with TRBJ2-2; 7 positions match TRBD1. There are 13 residues in the CDR3. The V gene end was trimmed by 8 bases and the J gene end by 1 base; junction bases not matched to a gene: 1. The CDR3 DNA sequence: TGTGCCAGCGGGACAGTGAACACCGGGGAGCTGTTTTTT. Its protein product is CASGTVNTGELFF.

This chain links TRBV5-1 with TRBJ2-7; TRBD1 is a possible D gene (5 bases). V lost 5 bases to trimming and J lost 3 bases, with 18 bases between them. CDR1 and CDR2 from the germline V gene are SGHRS and YFSETQ. This CDR3 comprises 15 residues. Here the CDR3 reads CASRQTVFQDYEQYF. Written as DNA, the CDR3 is TGCGCCAGCAGACAGACAGTTTTCCAGGACTACGAGCAGTACTTC. Based on the CDR3 plus reference TRBV5-1 and TRBJ2-7, the full variable domain is KAGVTQTPRYLIKTRGQQVTLSCSPISGHRSVSWYQQTPGQGLQFLFEYFSETQRNKGNFPGRFSGRQFSNSRSEMNVSTLELGDSALYLCASRQTVFQDYEQYFGPGTRLTVT.

The count of this clone is one. V and J are TRBV6-6 and TRBJ1-5; D is ambiguous. In germline, CDR1 is MNHNY, CDR2 SVGAGI (reference sequence). This CDR3 has 13 amino acids. The germline V and J ends were trimmed by 4 bases and 3 bases, with 7 bases remaining between them. CDR3 nucleotide sequence: TGTGCCAGCAGTTTGGGCCTCAATCAGCCCCAGCATTTT. It specifies CASSLGLNQPQHF.